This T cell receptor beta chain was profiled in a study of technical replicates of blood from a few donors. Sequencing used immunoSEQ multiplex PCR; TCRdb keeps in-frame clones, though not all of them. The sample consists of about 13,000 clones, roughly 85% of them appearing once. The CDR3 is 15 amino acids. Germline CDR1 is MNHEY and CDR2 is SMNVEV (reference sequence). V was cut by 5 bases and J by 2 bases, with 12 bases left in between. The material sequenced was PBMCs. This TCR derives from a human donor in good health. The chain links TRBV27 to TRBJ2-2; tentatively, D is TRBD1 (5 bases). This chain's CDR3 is CASSEQGVNTGELFF. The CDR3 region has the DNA TGTGCCAGCAGTGAGCAGGGTGTAAACACCGGGGAGCTGTTTTTT.